The 25 T cell receptor beta chains below come from one sample, sequenced in a study of cytomegalovirus exposure and HLA in healthy donors. Use of 60 Vbeta and 13 Jbeta primers characterized the PCR. Here immunoSEQ multiplex PCR was the method, and the copy in TCRdb shows in-frame clones only, minus some. The sample yields approximately 110,000 clones, around 74% seen once. Material: PBMCs. The receptors here all came from a man younger than 45 in good health and CMV-seropositive.

In this sample, this clone turned up once. The chain uses TRBV4-1 and TRBJ2-7; tentative D call: TRBD2 (5 bases). Germline V gene lookup returns CDR1 MGHRA and CDR2 YSYEKL. V lost 2 bases and J lost 4, with 18 bases in between. This CDR3 contains 16 residues. CDR3 in amino acids: CASSQRDQPGVYEQYF. The CDR3 DNA reads TGCGCCAGCAGCCAACGGGATCAACCAGGAGTATACGAGCAGTACTTC.

The gene calls are TRBV30 and TRBJ1-2; D may be TRBD1 (6 bases). The CDR3 extends over 14 amino acids. Germline values: CDR1 GTSNPN, CDR2 SVGIG (reference sequence). The V end was cut by 4 bases, the J end by 5 bases, with 17 bases between. The CDR3 sequence: CAWTLLDSKYGYTF. In DNA form, the CDR3 reads TGTGCCTGGACCCTCCTGGACAGTAAATATGGCTACACCTTC.

In DNA, the CDR3 is TGCGCCAGCAGCCCTCCCCGACAGGGGCCGGATGGCTACACCTTC. Residues: CASSPPRQGPDGYTF. This chain connects TRBV5-1 to TRBJ1-2; the match to TRBD1 covers 8 bases. Germline V gene lookup returns CDR1 SGHRS and CDR2 YFSETQ. The CDR3 has 15 residues. V shed 4 bases, J shed 6 bases, and the junction held 11 bases outside the gene matches.

The chain uses TRBV4-2 and TRBJ2-5, with a tentative D call TRBD2 (7 bases). CDR1 is LGHNA, CDR2 YNFKEQ, per germline. There are 16 residues in the CDR3. The ends were cut back, 1 base at V and 4 bases at J, with 16 bases in the middle. CDR3 protein: CASSQGGGPHAETQYF. DNA of the CDR3: TGTGCCAGCAGCCAAGGGGGGGGCCCCCATGCAGAGACCCAGTACTTC.

The CDR3 here is CASSDSGQGNSPLHF. The CDR3 DNA sequence: TGTGCCAGCAGTGACTCGGGACAGGGTAATTCACCCCTCCACTTT. This chain links TRBV6-4 with TRBJ1-6; the match to TRBD1 covers 9 bases. The trim removed 0 bases at V and 6 bases at J, leaving 0 bases unmatched. CDR1 MRHNA and CDR2 SNTAGT come from the germline V gene. The CDR3 totals 15 residues.

This chain connects TRBV25-1 to TRBJ1-4; 7 bases agree with TRBD1. The V gene end was trimmed by 3 bases and the J gene end by 6 bases; junction bases not matched to a gene: 1. Germline lookup yields CDR1 MGHDK and CDR2 SYGVNS. The CDR3 contains 13 residues. CDR3 nucleotide sequence: TGTGCCAGCAGTGACGGACAGGATGAAAAACTGTTTTTT. It is translated as CASSDGQDEKLFF.

The chain joins TRBV7-2 to TRBJ1-2, with TRBD1 matching over 8 bases. V trimming: 1 base; J trimming: 8 bases; junction bases outside the gene matches: 12. The CDR3 runs to 16 residues. From germline, CDR1 is SGHTA and CDR2 FQGNSA. CDR3 loop: CASSLGLTTGDLGYTF. In nucleotides, the CDR3 is TGTGCCAGCAGCTTAGGATTAACGACAGGGGATTTGGGCTACACCTTC.

The chain carries TRBV7-2 and TRBJ2-3; 11 bases map to TRBD2. The CDR3 runs 14 residues. V lost 5 bases to trimming and J lost 4 bases; unmatched junction nucleotides: 2. CDR1 is SGHTA, CDR2 FQGNSA, per germline. CDR3 coding DNA: TGTGCCAGCAGCCGTAGCGGGGGGGCAGATACGCAGTATTTT. It is translated as CASSRSGGADTQYF.

V and J are TRBV9 and TRBJ1-2, with 12 bases matching TRBD1. With V trimmed by 4 bases and J by 6 bases, 10 bases remained unmatched. This CDR3 is built from 16 residues. The V gene's germline CDR1 is SGDLS and CDR2 YYNGEE. For the CDR3, the DNA is TGTGCCAGCAGCCCGGGGGGGACAGGGGGCGTGAATGGCTACACCTTC. Protein product: CASSPGGTGGVNGYTF.

The chain joins TRBV5-1 to TRBJ2-7; 8 nucleotides match TRBD1. Germline V gene sequence: CDR1 SGHRS, CDR2 YFSETQ. J was trimmed by 2 bases and V by 10 bases; bases with no gene match: 11. The CDR3 consists of 14 residues. CDR3 sequence: CADRTGPSPYEQYF. CDR3 DNA sequence: TGCGCCGACAGGACAGGGCCATCCCCCTACGAGCAGTACTTC. The whole variable domain, remainder taken from reference TRBV5-1 and TRBJ2-7, is KAGVTQTPRYLIKTRGQQVTLSCSPISGHRSVSWYQQTPGQGLQFLFEYFSETQRNKGNFPGRFSGRQFSNSRSEMNVSTLELGDSALYLCADRTGPSPYEQYFGPGTRLTVT.

J is TRBJ1-3 and V is TRBV29-1; 10 nucleotides match TRBD1. This CDR3 region has 13 residues. Germline trimming cut 6 bases from V and 4 bases from J; bases unmatched to any gene: 3. From germline, CDR1 is SQVTM and CDR2 ANQGSEA. The CDR3 region is CSVGTGVGNTIYF. In DNA, the CDR3 is TGCAGCGTGGGGACAGGGGTAGGAAACACCATATATTTT.

This sequence joins TRBV30 and TRBJ2-2; tentative D call: TRBD1 (6 bases). The CDR3 has 15 residues. Between the trimmed V and J ends, which lost 2 bases and 3 bases, there was a span of 13 bases. The germline V gene encodes CDR1 GTSNPN and CDR2 SVGIG (reference sequence). The CDR3 is CAWSLTRTDTGELFF. CDR3 DNA sequence: TGTGCCTGGAGTCTAACCAGGACAGACACCGGGGAGCTGTTTTTT.

The V call is TRBV5-1, the J call TRBJ2-7; D is unresolved. Trimming cost V 3 bases and J 0 bases, with 13 bases left between them. CDR1 and CDR2 from the germline V gene are SGHRS and YFSETQ. The CDR3 loop spans 15 amino acids. The CDR3 spells CASSSDGSSSYEQYF. CDR3 DNA: TGCGCCAGCAGCTCTGACGGGTCTAGCTCCTACGAGCAGTACTTC.

The CDR3 sequence is CASSLSSSGGYTF. The CDR3 bases are TGTGCCAGCAGCTTGTCCTCATCGGGGGGCTACACCTTC. The rearrangement links TRBV5-6 to TRBJ1-2; D is uncertain. The CDR3 spans 13 residues. The V and J ends lost 1 base and 8 bases respectively, with 12 bases between them. Per germline, CDR1 SGHDT and CDR2 YYEEEE.

Only a few counts were recorded for this clone. The chain has TRBV2 and TRBJ1-4, with D possibly being TRBD1 (5 bases). This CDR3 comprises 13 residues. The V gene's germline CDR1 is SNHLY and CDR2 FYNNEI. Trimming left V 3 bases short and J 5 bases short, with 7 bases between. CDR3 in DNA: TGTGCCAGCAGTGATAGGACAAATGAAAAACTGTTTTTT. Its translation is CASSDRTNEKLFF.

The rearrangement links TRBV28 to TRBJ2-3; TRBD1 aligns across 7 bases. CDR3 length: 15 residues. The germline gives CDR1 MDHEN, CDR2 SYDVKM. J gave up 5 bases and V 9 bases, and 14 bases lay outside the gene matches. The CDR3 loop is CASPPPDRRGDTQYF. The CDR3 nucleotides read TGTGCCAGTCCGCCCCCGGACAGGCGAGGAGATACGCAGTATTTT.

Worth noting for this clone: Mismatch with germline at one junction end may stem from a read error. The V and J genes are TRBV7-2 and TRBJ1-2; 7 positions match TRBD1. CDR1 and CDR2 from the germline V gene are SGHTA and FQGNSA. This CDR3 has 13 residues. The chain's CDR3 is CASSPQGIGGYPF. The CDR3 nucleotides read TGTGCCAGCAGCCCACAGGGGATAGGCGGCTACCCCTTC.

This clone occurred a few times. The rearrangement links TRBV27 to TRBJ1-6; no clear D gene. Trimming removed 0 bases at V and 4 bases at J, with 7 bases between. The germline gives CDR1 MNHEY, CDR2 SMNVEV (reference sequence). This CDR3 is built from 15 residues. CDR3 DNA: TGTGCCAGCAGTTTATCTGAGAGATATAATTCACCCCTCCACTTT. Amino acids: CASSLSERYNSPLHF.

Comments on this clone: One end of the junction does not line up with germline, which may come from a read error. This rearrangement joins TRBV7-9 to TRBJ1-5; TRBD1 matches 11 bases. The germline CDR1 and CDR2 sequences are SEHNR and FQNEAQ (reference sequence). The CDR3 runs 15 residues. In nucleotides, the CDR3 is TGTTCCAGCAGCTTAGGGACAGGGGGAGGTCAGCCCCAGCATTTT. Encoded protein: CSSSLGTGGGQPQHF.

The CDR3 protein is CASSLAGTGAPYEQYF. DNA of the CDR3: TGTGCCAGCAGCTTGGCCGGGACAGGGGCCCCCTACGAGCAGTACTTC. The chain joins TRBV5-6 to TRBJ2-5; 10 bases line up with TRBD1. The tail of the sequence fits TRBJ2-7 better, so the J call may be wrong. CDR3 length equals 16 residues. Looked up from germline, CDR1 is SGHDT and CDR2 is YYEEEE.

V gene TRBV20-1 combines with J gene TRBJ2-7; D remains unclear. Germline V CDR1 and CDR2: DFQATT, SNEGSKA (reference sequence). This CDR3 contains 11 residues. As DNA, the CDR3 is TGCAGCGTTCTGCGATCCTACGAGCAGTACTTC. It yields the protein CSVLRSYEQYF.

This clone was detected a few times. The chain carries TRBV4-1 and TRBJ2-7; 7 bases align to TRBD2. The CDR3 has 15 residues. Germline CDR1 is MGHRA and CDR2 is YSYEKL. Losses at the gene ends were 1 base for V and 5 bases for J; bases not matched to a gene: 8. CDR3 coding DNA: TGCGCCAGCAGCCAAGGTTTAGGGGAGGGTCACGAGCAGTACTTC. Translation gives CASSQGLGEGHEQYF.

The rearrangement uses TRBV2 and TRBJ2-7; 9 nucleotides match TRBD2. V shed 1 base, J shed 3 bases, and the junction held 7 bases outside the gene matches. The germline gives CDR1 SNHLY, CDR2 FYNNEI. This CDR3 is built from 16 residues. The CDR3 is CASSEVAETSGYEQYF. The CDR3 DNA follows: TGTGCCAGCAGTGAAGTTGCGGAGACTAGCGGCTACGAGCAGTACTTC.

The rearrangement joins TRBV9 to TRBJ1-2, with D tentatively TRBD1 (5 bases). The CDR3 extends over 15 amino acids. Trimming stripped 0 bases from V and 3 bases from J, with 12 bases between. Germline CDR1 is SGDLS and CDR2 is YYNGEE. CDR3 sequence: CASSVVAGGDYGYTF. In DNA form, the CDR3 reads TGTGCCAGCAGCGTAGTGGCGGGGGGGGACTATGGCTACACCTTC. Together with reference TRBV9 and TRBJ1-2, the CDR3 gives the full variable domain: DSGVTQTPKHLITATGQRVTLRCSPRSGDLSVYWYQQSLDQGLQFLIQYYNGEERAKGNILERFSAQQFPDLHSELNLSSLELGDSALYFCASSVVAGGDYGYTFGSGTRLTVV.

Only a few counts were recorded for this clone. V and J are TRBV7-7 and TRBJ2-3; TRBD2 matches 10 bases. Losses at the gene ends were 1 base for V and 1 base for J; bases not matched to a gene: 8. The CDR3 loop spans 18 amino acids. Germline assignment: CDR1 SSHAT and CDR2 FNYEAQ (reference sequence). CDR3 sequence (DNA): TGTGCCAGCAGCTTAGGGGTAGGACTAGCGGAAGGCACAGATACGCAGTATTTT. Its protein product is CASSLGVGLAEGTDTQYF.